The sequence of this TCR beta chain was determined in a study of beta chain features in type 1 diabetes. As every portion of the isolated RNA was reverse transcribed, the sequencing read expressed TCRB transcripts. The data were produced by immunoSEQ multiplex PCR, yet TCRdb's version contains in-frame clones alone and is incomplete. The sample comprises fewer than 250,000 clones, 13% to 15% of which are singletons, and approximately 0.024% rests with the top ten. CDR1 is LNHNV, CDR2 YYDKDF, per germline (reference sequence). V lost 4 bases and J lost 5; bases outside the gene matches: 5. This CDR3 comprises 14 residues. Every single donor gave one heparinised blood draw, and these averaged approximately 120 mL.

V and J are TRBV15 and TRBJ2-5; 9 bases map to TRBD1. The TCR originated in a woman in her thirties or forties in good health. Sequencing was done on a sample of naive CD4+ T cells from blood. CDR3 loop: CATSTPGTGETQYF. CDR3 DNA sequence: TGTGCCACCAGCACGCCCGGGACAGGGGAGACCCAGTACTTC.